The clone carrying this TCR beta chain was observed many times. The antigen is not known. Mismatch with germline at one junction end may stem from a read error. The germline CDR1 and CDR2 sequences are SGHRS and YFSETQ. The CDR3 is made up of 11 amino acids. The data were taken from a study of human T cells and chemical hapten exposure. Study-wide context: TCR yield per sample varied, mainly due to pooled library volumes. Overall study results and limits: No alteration of TCRs above 1 in 1000 frequency was seen with DPC sensitization.

Time point: healthy volunteer bleed at 6 weeks. Before extraction, the whole blood was not fractionated, and total RNA was taken from it. A single record per CDR3 protein comes from TCRdb applying MiXCR to the RACE reads. Of more than 75,000 distinct CDR3 sequences listed, about 8.6% are singletons. The TCR originated in a male donor in good health. Some clones in this sample may be carry-over from other donors' samples. The specimen was whole blood. The genes are TRBV5-1 and TRBJ2-5; D is ambiguous. CDR3 sequence reads: CASSLEETQYF. The CDR3 nucleotides are TGTGCCAGCAGCTTAGAAGAGACCCAGTACTTC.